This T cell receptor (beta chain) stems from a study of blood T cell repertoires in COVID-19. The germline V gene has CDR1 MNHEY and CDR2 SVGEGT. V lost 6 bases, J lost 3 bases, and 4 bases stayed unmatched. CDR3 length: 14 residues. The repertoire was sequenced with immunoSEQ multiplex PCR; TCRdb's copy has only in-frame clones and lacks some. The sample has some 170,000 clones; over 80% are singletons. Sequencing was performed on peripheral blood. The sequence was obtained from a woman aged 40-49 years with COVID-19, enrolled during active disease. The V call is TRBV6-2 or TRBV6-3, the J call TRBJ1-4, with TRBD1 matching 7 bases. The CDR3, as DNA: TGTGCCAGCAGCGACAGGGTTGCTAATGAAAAACTGTTTTTT. This sequence encodes CASSDRVANEKLFF.